Listed below are T cell receptor beta chains from one sample, sequenced in a study of blood T cell repertoires in COVID-19. Measured with immunoSEQ multiplex PCR; TCRdb has only the in-frame clones, and not every one. Among about 23,000 clones, around 72% were seen once, and the ten largest hold 43%. Material: peripheral blood. The receptors originated from a woman aged 80 or over with acute or convalescent COVID-19. CDR3s include the opening cysteine and the closing phenylalanine or tryptophan. The D gene is left open where the match is weak. A row's size may be missing; if present it is once, few, many or a size class.

d_call clone_size j_call v_call cdr3_aa cdr3_nt
- - TRBJ1-1 TRBV6-1 CASSVYRVIRNTEAFF TGTGCCAGCAGTGTCTACAGGGTGATTCGGAACACTGAAGCTTTCTTT
TRBD1 - TRBJ2-7 TRBV28 CASSDYPGTGVREQYF TGTGCCAGCAGCGACTACCCCGGGACAGGGGTCCGGGAGCAGTACTTC
- once TRBJ1-3 TRBV9 CASSARGSAGNTIYF TGTGCCAGCAGCGCGAGGGGGTCAGCTGGAAACACCATATATTTT
TRBD2 - TRBJ2-1 TRBV6-5 CASSYHTSGGGEQFF TGTGCCAGCAGTTACCACACTAGCGGGGGCGGAGAGCAGTTCTTC
TRBD2 few TRBJ2-3 TRBV4-2 CASSQGTSGGATDTQYF TGTGCCAGCAGCCAAGGGACTAGCGGGGGGGCGACAGATACGCAGTATTTT
- - TRBJ2-7 TRBV15 CATSRDRYRVLPYEQYF TGTGCCACCAGCAGAGATCGCTACAGGGTATTACCTTACGAGCAGTACTTC
- few TRBJ1-2 TRBV18 CASSPRQEATIRGYTF TGTGCCAGCTCCCCGAGACAGGAGGCGACTATACGTGGCTACACCTTC
TRBD1 - TRBJ2-7 TRBV6-1 CASKRSEGAKEQYF TGTGCCAGCAAGCGTAGTGAGGGGGCAAAGGAGCAGTACTTC
- once TRBJ1-5 TRBV6-5 CASSPSGGNQPQHF TGTGCCAGCAGTCCCTCAGGGGGCAATCAGCCCCAGCATTTT
- - TRBJ1-2 TRBV7-2 CASSLGRDNGYTF TGTGCCAGCAGCTTAGGACGGGACAATGGCTACACCTTC
TRBD2 - TRBJ2-3 TRBV5-1 CASSPGSGLAGTDTQYF TGCGCCAGCAGCCCGGGTTCGGGACTAGCGGGCACAGATACGCAGTATTTT
TRBD2 - TRBJ2-3 TRBV24-1 CATSDARLAGGFTDTQYF TGTGCCACCAGTGATGCTAGACTAGCGGGGGGTTTCACAGATACGCAGTATTTT
- once TRBJ2-7 TRBV5-5 CASRDSSHGGVDEQYF TGTGCCAGCAGGGACAGCTCACACGGTGGGGTCGACGAGCAGTACTTC
- - TRBJ2-7 TRBV7-9 CASSFPSDEQYF TGTGCCAGCAGCTTCCCGTCGGACGAGCAGTACTTC
- - TRBJ2-2 TRBV3-1/TRBV3-2 CASSRREPGELFF TGTGCCAGCAGCCGCCGCGAGCCCGGGGAGCTGTTTTTT
- few TRBJ1-3 TRBV14 CASSAGTRSGNTIYF TGTGCCAGCAGCGCGGGGACGCGCTCTGGAAACACCATATATTTT
- few TRBJ1-5 TRBV6-2/TRBV6-3 CASSQGLANQPQHF TGTGCCAGCAGTCAGGGGTTGGCCAATCAGCCCCAGCATTTT
TRBD1 once TRBJ1-4 TRBV2 CASSEEGAKFF TGTGCCAGCAGTGAAGAGGGGGCGAAATTTTTT
TRBD2 few TRBJ2-7 TRBV2 CASSEEAGVNEQYF TGTGCCAGCAGTGAAGAAGCGGGAGTTAACGAGCAGTACTTC
- - TRBJ1-2 TRBV13 CASSLGGGSGYTF TGTGCCAGCAGCTTAGGAGGGGGAAGCGGCTACACCTTC